This TCR beta chain was sequenced for a study of technical replicates of blood from several donors. Trimming took 5 bases from V and 6 from J, leaving 9 bases between them. The germline CDR1 and CDR2 sequences are MNHEY and SVGAGI. The CDR3 has 12 residues. TCRdb's copy holds only in-frame clones and misses some; the assay was immunoSEQ multiplex PCR. The sample shows just over 70,000 clones, just under 95% of them seen only once. The origin of this receptor is a human donor in good health. The chain combines TRBV6-5 with TRBJ2-3; D is perhaps TRBD2 (6 bases). Material: T cells isolated from PBMCs. The CDR3 sequence is CASSRDLDTQYF. The CDR3 nucleotides read TGTGCCAGCAGTAGGGACTTGGATACGCAGTATTTT.